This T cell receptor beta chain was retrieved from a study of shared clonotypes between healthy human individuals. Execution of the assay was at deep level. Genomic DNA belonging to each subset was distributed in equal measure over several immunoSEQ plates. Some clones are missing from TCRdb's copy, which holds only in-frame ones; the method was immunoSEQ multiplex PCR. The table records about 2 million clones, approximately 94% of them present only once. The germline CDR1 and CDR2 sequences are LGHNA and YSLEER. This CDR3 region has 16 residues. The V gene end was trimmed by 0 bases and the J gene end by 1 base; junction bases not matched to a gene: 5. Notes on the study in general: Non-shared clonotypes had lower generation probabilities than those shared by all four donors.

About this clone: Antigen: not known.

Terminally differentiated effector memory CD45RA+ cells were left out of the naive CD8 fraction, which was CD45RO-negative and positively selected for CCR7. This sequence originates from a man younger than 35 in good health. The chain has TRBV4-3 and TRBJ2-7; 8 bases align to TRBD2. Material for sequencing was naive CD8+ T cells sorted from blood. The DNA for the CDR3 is TGCGCCAGCAGCCAAGATGAGACTAGCGCATCCTACGAGCAGTACTTC. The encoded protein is CASSQDETSASYEQYF.